What follows are 19 T cell receptor beta chains derived from one specimen sequenced in a study of cytomegalovirus exposure and HLA in healthy donors. The study ran its PCR with 60 Vbeta and 13 Jbeta primers. The protocol was immunoSEQ multiplex PCR, while the TCRdb copy is restricted to in-frame clones and leaves out a portion. The sample carries under 200,000 clones, 80% recorded once. Sequencing was carried out using PBMCs. The receptor set was obtained from a man between 18 and 35 years old in good health and CMV-seropositive.

The chain has TRBV5-6 and TRBJ2-1; 12 positions agree with TRBD2. Looked up from germline, CDR1 is SGHDT and CDR2 is YYEEEE. The CDR3 extends over 16 amino acids. Germline trimming cut 3 bases from V and 3 bases from J; bases unmatched to any gene: 4. CDR3: CASSSLAGGDYNEQFF. As DNA, the CDR3 is TGTGCCAGCAGCTCCCTAGCGGGGGGGGACTACAATGAGCAGTTCTTC.

The chain employs TRBV7-2 and TRBJ2-5, with D perhaps TRBD1 (6 bases). The J call could be wrong; TRBJ2-7 is a better fit for the DNA end. CDR3 length equals 15 residues. In germline, CDR1 is SGHTA, CDR2 FQGNSA. This chain's CDR3 is CASSWETGTSYEQYF. The CDR3 DNA is TGTGCCAGCAGCTGGGAGACAGGAACTTCCTACGAGCAGTACTTC.

The chain has TRBV6-5 and TRBJ2-1; maybe TRBD2 (5 bases). Germline CDR1 MNHEY, CDR2 SVGAGI. The CDR3 has 14 residues. Trimming took 10 bases from V and 0 from J, leaving 13 bases between them. The CDR3 loop reads CATESGSSYNEQFF. The CDR3 bases are TGTGCCACTGAGAGCGGAAGCTCCTACAATGAGCAGTTCTTC.

The chain joins TRBV6-5 to TRBJ2-5; 8 positions agree with TRBD2. Losses at the gene ends were 6 bases for V and 5 bases for J; bases not matched to a gene: 11. The CDR3 loop spans 15 amino acids. Germline CDR1 reads MNHEY; CDR2 reads SVGAGI. In nucleotides, the CDR3 is TGTGCCAGCAGCTCTCCGGGACTAGTAGGGGAGACCCAGTACTTC. Its protein is CASSSPGLVGETQYF.

The chain employs TRBV11-2 and TRBJ1-2; 9 nucleotides line up with TRBD1. CDR1 is SGHAT and CDR2 is FQNNGV in the germline V gene. Unmatched junction bases numbered 15, after V lost 3 bases and J lost 7 bases. The length of the CDR3 is 17 residues. This chain's CDR3 is CASSFRPGQGGTSGYTF. Written as DNA, the CDR3 is TGTGCCAGCAGCTTTCGACCGGGACAGGGCGGAACTAGTGGCTACACCTTC.

The chain joins TRBV4-1 to TRBJ2-5; a possible D gene is TRBD2 (5 bases). Trimming pared 0 bases from V and 7 bases from J, leaving 9 bases between. CDR1 is MGHRA and CDR2 is YSYEKL in the germline V gene. The CDR3 is 13 amino acids. CDR3: CASSQDDYGTQYF. CDR3 sequence (DNA): TGCGCCAGCAGCCAAGATGACTACGGGACCCAGTACTTC.

The chain links TRBV5-5 to TRBJ1-2; maybe TRBD1 (6 bases). The ends were cut back, 0 bases at V and 8 bases at J, with 20 bases in the middle. The CDR3 runs 16 residues. Germline-derived CDR1 and CDR2 are SGHKS and YYEKEE (reference sequence). In nucleotides, the CDR3 is TGTGCCAGCAGCTTGGAGTCTTACACAGGGACGGGGGGCTACACCTTC. Amino acids: CASSLESYTGTGGYTF. The full variable domain, completed using reference TRBV5-5 and TRBJ1-2, is DAGVTQSPTHLIKTRGQQVTLRCSPISGHKSVSWYQQVLGQGPQFIFQYYEKEERGRGNFPDRFSARQFPNYSSELNVNALLLGDSALYLCASSLESYTGTGGYTFGSGTRLTVV.

The genes are TRBV15 and TRBJ1-5; 9 nucleotides line up with TRBD1. J was trimmed by 6 bases and V by 5 bases; bases with no gene match: 8. This CDR3 is 15 amino acids long. Looked up from germline, CDR1 is LNHNV and CDR2 is YYDKDF (reference sequence). The CDR3 bases are TGTGCCACCAGCGCCCATCAGGGACAGGGTCAGCCCCAGCATTTT. Protein: CATSAHQGQGQPQHF.

The rearrangement uses TRBV9 and TRBJ2-1; the match to TRBD2 covers 14 bases. In germline, CDR1 is SGDLS, CDR2 YYNGEE. CDR3 size: 16 residues. V gave up 4 bases and J gave up 8 bases; unmatched junction bases: 8. The CDR3 bases are TGTGCCAGCAGCCCGGGGGGGACTAGCGGGAGCTATGAGCAGTTCTTC. Translated: CASSPGGTSGSYEQFF. The whole variable domain, remainder taken from reference TRBV9 and TRBJ2-1, is DSGVTQTPKHLITATGQRVTLRCSPRSGDLSVYWYQQSLDQGLQFLIQYYNGEERAKGNILERFSAQQFPDLHSELNLSSLELGDSALYFCASSPGGTSGSYEQFFGPGTRLTVL.

In its sample, this clone was seen a few times. V usage is TRBV19 and J usage is TRBJ2-3, with D possibly TRBD2 on 6 matching bases. Germline V gives CDR1 LNHDA, CDR2 SQIVND (reference sequence). CDR3 length: 15 amino acids. Trimming pared 3 bases from V and 0 bases from J, leaving 10 bases between. The CDR3 nucleotides read TGTGCCAGTAGTATCGGGGGTACTAGCACAGATACGCAGTATTTT. Translating gives CASSIGGTSTDTQYF.

This clone turned up a few times. The CDR3 coding sequence is TGTGCCAGCAGCCGCGGGTGGGGGGCAGATACGCAGTATTTT. Translating gives CASSRGWGADTQYF. The V gene is TRBV7-9, the J gene TRBJ2-3; possibly TRBD2 for D (6 bases). CDR3 length: 14 residues. The germline V gene encodes CDR1 SEHNR and CDR2 FQNEAQ (reference sequence). V shed 5 bases and J shed 4 bases, with 13 bases lying between them.

The chain couples TRBV11-2 to TRBJ2-7; D possibly corresponds to TRBD2 (7 bases). Germline-derived CDR1 and CDR2 are SGHAT and FQNNGV. V gave up 5 bases and J gave up 6 bases, with 14 bases separating them. The CDR3 consists of 13 residues. The CDR3 region has the DNA TGTGCCAGCAGCCCCCGGGCGGGGGCCGAGCAGTACTTC. Translating gives CASSPRAGAEQYF.

This chain connects TRBV6-1 to TRBJ2-2, with 12 nucleotides matching TRBD2. CDR3 length equals 17 residues. Germline loops: CDR1 MNHNS, CDR2 SASEGT. With V trimmed by 2 bases and J by 1 base, 2 bases remained unmatched. CDR3 residues: CASSETSGGMNTGELFF. Written as DNA, the CDR3 is TGTGCCAGCAGTGAAACTAGCGGGGGGATGAACACCGGGGAGCTGTTTTTT.

The chain employs TRBV7-8 and TRBJ2-3; possible D gene TRBD1, 6 bases. This CDR3 is built from 16 residues. V lost 5 bases and J lost 3, with 18 bases in between. Germline assignment: CDR1 SGHVS and CDR2 FQNEAQ. The CDR3 coding sequence is TGTGCCAGCAGCACTTATAGCAGGGGCGAGACAGATACGCAGTATTTT. It encodes CASSTYSRGETDTQYF. The complete variable domain, with remaining parts taken from reference TRBV7-8 and TRBJ2-3, reads GAGVSQSPRYKVAKRGQDVALRCDPISGHVSLFWYQQALGQGPEFLTYFQNEAQLDKSGLPSDRFFAERPEGSVSTLKIQRTQQEDSAVYLCASSTYSRGETDTQYFGPGTRLTVL.

The chain employs TRBV10-3 and TRBJ1-3; 10 positions match TRBD1. V trimming: 2 bases; J trimming: 3 bases; junction bases outside the gene matches: 13. Germline V CDR1 and CDR2: ENHRY, SYGVKD. CDR3 length: 19 amino acids. CDR3 DNA: TGTGCCATCAGTGAGACCCAAATACCTGGGACAGGGGTTGGAAACACCATATATTTT. Its translation is CAISETQIPGTGVGNTIYF.

The chain has TRBV4-2 and TRBJ1-1; D is perhaps TRBD1 (5 bases). The germline V and J ends were trimmed by 1 base and 2 bases, with 11 bases remaining between them. CDR1 and CDR2 from the germline V gene are LGHNA and YNFKEQ. The CDR3 totals 15 residues. CDR3 residues: CASSQVLQDNTEAFF. The CDR3 DNA reads TGTGCCAGCAGCCAAGTCTTACAGGATAACACTGAAGCTTTCTTT.

The CDR3 nucleotides are TGTGCCAGCAGCCTCTGGAGAGGGCAGGGGGGAGCCAAAAACATTCAGTACTTC. Its translation: CASSLWRGQGGAKNIQYF. The chain recombines TRBV7-9 with TRBJ2-4, with D possibly being TRBD1 (7 bases). Trimming stripped 5 bases from V and 0 bases from J, with 20 bases between. This CDR3 contains 18 residues. Looked up from germline, CDR1 is SEHNR and CDR2 is FQNEAQ (reference sequence).

The chain combines TRBV5-1 with TRBJ2-5, with 7 bases aligning to TRBD2. Losses at the gene ends were 3 bases for V and 5 bases for J; bases not matched to a gene: 13. The CDR3 loop spans 16 amino acids. From germline, CDR1 is SGHRS and CDR2 YFSETQ. CDR3 region: CASSSPTSPEGETQYF. Here the CDR3 DNA reads TGCGCCAGCAGCTCCCCGACTAGCCCAGAGGGGGAGACCCAGTACTTC. The whole variable domain, remainder taken from reference TRBV5-1 and TRBJ2-5, is KAGVTQTPRYLIKTRGQQVTLSCSPISGHRSVSWYQQTPGQGLQFLFEYFSETQRNKGNFPGRFSGRQFSNSRSEMNVSTLELGDSALYLCASSSPTSPEGETQYFGPGTRLLVL.

To note about this clone: One junction end does not reproduce the germline sequence, and a read error may be involved. The chain is built from TRBV7-9 and TRBJ2-2; possible D gene TRBD1, 5 bases. The germline CDR1 and CDR2 sequences are SEHNR and FQNEAQ (reference sequence). The CDR3 is 15 residues long. The CDR3 region is CSSSQTVSGTGELFF. For the CDR3, the DNA is TGTTCCAGCAGCCAGACAGTCTCGGGCACCGGGGAGCTGTTTTTT. The entire variable domain, with the rest obtained from reference TRBV7-9 and TRBJ2-2, is as follows: DTGVSQNPRHKITKRGQNVTFRCDPISEHNRLYWYRQTLGQGPEFLTYFQNEAQLEKSRLLSDRFSAERPKGSFSTLEIQRTEQGDSAMYLCSSSQTVSGTGELFFGEGSRLTVL.